This passage covers 29 T cell receptor beta chains from one sample sequenced in a study of beta chain features in type 1 diabetes. The whole isolated RNA underwent reverse transcription, so sequencing captured expressed TCRB transcripts. Data came from immunoSEQ multiplex PCR; TCRdb stores just in-frame clones and leaves some out. Here the sample spans 350,000 or so clones, around 20% being singletons. The sequencing sample was made of naive CD4+ T cells from blood. The receptor set was obtained from a woman between 18 and 29 years old in good health.

The chain combines TRBV5-4 with TRBJ1-1, with D perhaps matching TRBD1 (5 bases). CDR3 length equals 14 residues. The germline V gene encodes CDR1 SGHNT and CDR2 YYREEE (reference sequence). V lost 1 base and J 2 bases, leaving 9 bases between the germline ends. Here the CDR3 DNA reads TGTGCCAGCAGCTTGTTTCAGGGTAACACTGAAGCTTTCTTT. As protein: CASSLFQGNTEAFF.

This clone has a handful of counts. J is TRBJ1-4 and V is TRBV5-6, with D uncertain. Between the trimmed V and J ends, which lost 3 bases and 3 bases, there was a span of 12 bases. In germline, CDR1 is SGHDT, CDR2 YYEEEE. The CDR3 totals 15 residues. The CDR3 nucleotides are TGTGCCAGCAGCTCGTATGTGTCAGCTAATGAAAAACTGTTTTTT. It yields the protein CASSSYVSANEKLFF.

This clone was seen only a few times. V and J are TRBV11-1 and TRBJ2-1, with 8 bases identical to TRBD1. This CDR3 has 14 residues. With 3 bases clipped from V and 4 bases from J, the junction kept 2 bases outside the gene matches. The V gene's germline CDR1 is SGHAT and CDR2 FQDESV (reference sequence). CDR3 nucleotide sequence: TGTGCCAGCAGCTTCGGACAGGGATACAATGAGCAGTTCTTC. Residues: CASSFGQGYNEQFF.

The V gene is TRBV2, the J gene TRBJ1-5; maybe TRBD1 (6 bases). Trimming cost V 4 bases and J 1 base, with 14 bases left between them. Germline V gives CDR1 SNHLY, CDR2 FYNNEI. The length of the CDR3 is 16 residues. The CDR3, as DNA: TGTGCCAGCAGTGGGGTCAGGGGCGGGAGCAATCAGCCCCAGCATTTT. This sequence encodes CASSGVRGGSNQPQHF.

This clone was found a few times. The V and J genes are TRBV10-3 and TRBJ2-7; D not certain. The ends were cut back, 3 bases at V and 2 bases at J, with 11 bases in the middle. The CDR3 loop spans 14 amino acids. Germline V lookup: CDR1 ENHRY, CDR2 SYGVKD. The CDR3, as DNA: TGTGCCATCAGTGACACAACCCAGACCTACGAGCAGTACTTC. This gives the protein CAISDTTQTYEQYF.

This clone turned up a few times. The identical CDR3 is also encoded by other nucleotide sequences in the sample. The chain couples TRBV5-1 to TRBJ1-2, with TRBD1 matching over 10 bases. J lost 3 bases, V lost 3 bases, and 2 bases had no gene match. The CDR3 is made up of 14 amino acids. The germline V gene encodes CDR1 SGHRS and CDR2 YFSETQ. The CDR3 reads CASSSGQGDYGYTF. The CDR3 DNA reads TGCGCCAGCAGCTCCGGACAGGGGGACTATGGCTACACCTTC.

This clone was detected a few times. The V gene is TRBV4-3, the J gene TRBJ1-6; no firm D call. The CDR3 is made up of 14 amino acids. The ends were cut back, 0 bases at V and 7 bases at J, with 7 bases in the middle. Per the germline V gene, CDR1 is LGHNA and CDR2 is YSLEER. CDR3 sequence: CASSQDDTNSPLHF. In DNA, the CDR3 is TGCGCCAGCAGCCAAGATGACACCAATTCACCCCTCCACTTT.

The rearrangement uses TRBV7-3 and TRBJ1-1; 8 bases map to TRBD1. The CDR3 has 14 residues. Germline V CDR1 and CDR2: SGHTA, FQGTGA. V dropped 5 bases and J dropped 5; count of bases not matched to a gene: 7. The DNA for the CDR3 is TGTGCCAGCAGCACCGGACAGGGCGGAACTGAAGCTTTCTTT. Translating gives CASSTGQGGTEAFF.

This chain joins TRBV29-1 and TRBJ2-7; D is perhaps TRBD1 (5 bases). V dropped 6 bases and J dropped 0 bases, with 12 bases sitting between them. This CDR3 comprises 13 residues. CDR1 is SQVTM and CDR2 is ANQGSEA in the germline V gene. The CDR3 here is CSVAKQDSYEQYF. CDR3 bases: TGCAGCGTGGCGAAACAGGACTCCTACGAGCAGTACTTC.

The CDR3 protein is CASSGQDRGFHNEQFF. For the CDR3, the DNA is TGTGCCAGCAGTGGCCAAGACAGGGGATTCCACAATGAGCAGTTCTTC. J is TRBJ2-1 and V is TRBV25-1, with 8 bases aligning to TRBD1. The V and J ends lost 4 bases and 5 bases, in that order; junction bases with no gene match: 10. From germline, CDR1 is MGHDK and CDR2 SYGVNS. The CDR3 covers 16 residues.

This clone was seen a handful of times. The chain employs TRBV7-8 and TRBJ1-6; possibly TRBD1 for D (5 bases). CDR1 SGHVS and CDR2 FQNEAQ come from the germline V gene. The CDR3 length is 14 residues. The V end lost 5 bases, the J end lost 7 bases, and 12 bases lay between the germline ends. The CDR3 loop reads CASSAGSENSPLHF. Written as DNA, the CDR3 is TGTGCCAGCAGCGCAGGGTCGGAGAATTCACCCCTCCACTTT.

The genes are TRBV5-4 and TRBJ1-1; D gene unclear. Germline CDR1 is SGHNT and CDR2 is YYREEE (reference sequence). The CDR3 consists of 15 residues. With 4 bases removed from V and 4 bases from J, the gap between germline ends came to 17 bases. CDR3 bases: TGTGCCAGCAGCCCAGATGGATTTCGCGGCACTGAAGCTTTCTTT. Translating it yields CASSPDGFRGTEAFF.

V is TRBV29-1 and J is TRBJ1-1, with D possibly being TRBD1 (5 bases). CDR3 length: 13 amino acids. CDR1 SQVTM and CDR2 ANQGSEA come from the germline V gene. The V and J ends lost 1 base and 5 bases respectively, with 11 bases between them. CDR3 residues: CSVEVGGGTEAFF. CDR3 in DNA: TGCAGCGTTGAAGTTGGGGGGGGTACTGAAGCTTTCTTT. The entire variable domain, with the rest obtained from reference TRBV29-1 and TRBJ1-1, is as follows: SAVISQKPSRDICQRGTSLTIQCQVDSQVTMMFWYRQQPGQSLTLIATANQGSEATYESGFVIDKFPISRPNLTFSTLTVSNMSPEDSSIYLCSVEVGGGTEAFFGQGTRLTVV.

The table lists this clone with a few counts. This rearrangement joins TRBV5-1 to TRBJ1-1; D remains unclear. CDR3 size: 13 residues. Germline V gene data show CDR1 as SGHRS and CDR2 as YFSETQ. V was clipped by 7 bases and J by 3 bases, with 13 bases between them. The CDR3 loop reads CASRLQLDTEAFF. In DNA form, the CDR3 reads TGCGCCAGCCGCCTCCAACTGGACACTGAAGCTTTCTTT.

The chain recombines TRBV13 with TRBJ2-7, with 7 bases identical to TRBD2. V was clipped by 4 bases and J by 9 bases; unmatched bases: 9. This CDR3 has 13 amino acids. Germline CDR1 is PRHDT and CDR2 is FYEKMQ (reference sequence). The CDR3 DNA reads as TGTGCCAGCAGCTGGGGGGGGTCCCCAGGGCAGTACTTC. This codes for CASSWGGSPGQYF.

Concerning this clone itself: This specimen includes other DNA sequences encoding the same CDR3. The rearrangement uses TRBV5-1 and TRBJ2-3, with D possibly being TRBD1 (5 bases). V shed 0 bases and J shed 0 bases, with 8 bases lying between them. Looked up from germline, CDR1 is SGHRS and CDR2 is YFSETQ. The CDR3 loop spans 15 amino acids. In DNA, the CDR3 is TGCGCCAGCAGCTTGGTACAGGCTAGCACAGATACGCAGTATTTT. It is translated as CASSLVQASTDTQYF.

This chain uses TRBV30 with TRBJ2-2; D gene unclear. V was shortened by 0 bases and J by 6 bases, with 8 bases between the two germline ends. This CDR3 is built from 13 residues. Germline assignment: CDR1 GTSNPN and CDR2 SVGIG (reference sequence). The CDR3: CAWSVSRAGELFF. The CDR3 DNA reads TGTGCCTGGAGTGTCTCCCGGGCCGGGGAGCTGTTTTTT. Drawing the rest from reference TRBV30 and TRBJ2-2, the complete variable domain is SQTIHQWPATLVQPVGSPLSLECTVEGTSNPNLYWYRQAAGRGLQLLFYSVGIGQISSEVPQNLSASRPQDRQFILSSKKLLLSDSGFYLCAWSVSRAGELFFGEGSRLTVL.

The rearrangement uses TRBV9 and TRBJ2-3; D not resolved. CDR1 SGDLS and CDR2 YYNGEE come from the germline V gene. The CDR3 has 14 amino acids. V was cut by 4 bases and J by 2 bases, with 11 bases left in between. The CDR3 loop reads CASSSRSNTDTQYF. The CDR3 DNA sequence: TGTGCCAGCAGCTCCAGGTCAAACACAGATACGCAGTATTTT.

In its sample, this clone was seen a few times. V is TRBV5-1 and J is TRBJ2-1; D gene uncertain. The CDR3 extends over 12 amino acids. Trimming shortened V by 4 bases and J by 9 bases, and 11 bases separated the two germline ends. Per the germline V gene, CDR1 is SGHRS and CDR2 is YFSETQ. This chain's CDR3 is CASSLTPGEQFF. As DNA, the CDR3 is TGCGCCAGCAGCCTAACTCCCGGTGAGCAGTTCTTC.

V usage is TRBV7-9 and J usage is TRBJ1-2, with a tentative D call TRBD1 (5 bases). The germline gives CDR1 SEHNR, CDR2 FQNEAQ (reference sequence). The CDR3 covers 14 residues. V was cut by 5 bases and J by 7 bases, with 17 bases left in between. DNA of the CDR3: TGTGCCAGCAGCCCAGGTCAGGGATTGTTTGGCTACACCTTC. Translating gives CASSPGQGLFGYTF.

V usage is TRBV5-1 and J usage is TRBJ1-4; 8 positions match TRBD1. The V gene end was trimmed by 2 bases and the J gene end by 10 bases; junction bases not matched to a gene: 4. There are 13 residues in the CDR3. Germline CDR1 and CDR2: SGHRS and YFSETQ. The CDR3 region has the DNA TGCGCCAGCAGCTTTGGACAGGGCGGAAAACTGTTTTTT. Its translation is CASSFGQGGKLFF.

This clone has more than one count but fewer than ten. The CDR3, as DNA: TGTGCCAGCAGTAGCGGGACTAGCGGGTCTAATGAGCAGTTCTTC. It encodes CASSSGTSGSNEQFF. This chain connects TRBV2 to TRBJ2-1; 12 positions agree with TRBD2. There are 15 residues in the CDR3. V lost 5 bases to trimming and J lost 7 bases; unmatched junction nucleotides: 6. Germline V gene sequence: CDR1 SNHLY, CDR2 FYNNEI.

The chain has TRBV5-1 and TRBJ2-7, with TRBD1 identical over 10 bases. Germline values: CDR1 SGHRS, CDR2 YFSETQ. V trimming: 2 bases; J trimming: 3 bases; junction bases outside the gene matches: 2. The CDR3 runs 14 residues. Here the CDR3 reads CASSFGTGVYEQYF. CDR3 sequence (DNA): TGCGCCAGCAGCTTCGGGACAGGGGTCTACGAGCAGTACTTC.

In its sample, this clone was seen a few times. The chain links TRBV5-1 to TRBJ2-3; no clear D gene. The V end was cut by 3 bases, the J end by 0 bases, with 11 bases between. This CDR3 region has 15 residues. The germline V gene has CDR1 SGHRS and CDR2 YFSETQ. The CDR3 coding sequence is TGCGCCAGCAGCTCGACTTCGTACAGCACAGATACGCAGTATTTT. Its protein product is CASSSTSYSTDTQYF.

CDR3 nucleotides: TGTGCCAGCAGCGTAGATCTGAGGGCAGATACGCAGTATTTT. It encodes CASSVDLRADTQYF. The chain recombines TRBV9 with TRBJ2-3, with TRBD2 as a possible D gene (5 bases). V shed 0 bases and J shed 4 bases, with 9 bases lying between them. Germline lookup yields CDR1 SGDLS and CDR2 YYNGEE. CDR3 length equals 14 residues.

This clone was detected a few times. The junction and the germline gene differ at one end; a read error may be behind it. This rearrangement joins TRBV7-7 to TRBJ2-5; TRBD1 matches 7 bases. Germline V gene lookup returns CDR1 SSHAT and CDR2 FNYEAQ (reference sequence). The CDR3 has 14 residues. Here the CDR3 reads CASSSQGTQETQYF. CDR3 nucleotides: TGTGCTAGCAGCTCACAGGGGACGCAAGAGACCCAGTACTTC.

This chain connects TRBV6-5 to TRBJ2-7; D unresolved. The V end lost 5 bases, the J end lost 3 bases, and 11 bases lay between the germline ends. This CDR3 contains 13 residues. Germline V CDR1 and CDR2: MNHEY, SVGAGI. The CDR3 nucleotides read TGTGCCAGCAGTCCACCGGGTTACTACGAGCAGTACTTC. Its translation is CASSPPGYYEQYF.

This clone showed up just a few times. The CDR3 region is CASSTRGGLTDTQYF. CDR3 in DNA: TGTGCCAGCAGTACTCGCGGGGGGCTAACAGATACGCAGTATTTT. V usage is TRBV6-5 and J usage is TRBJ2-3, with 8 bases identical to TRBD2. The germline gives CDR1 MNHEY, CDR2 SVGAGI. V lost 5 bases and J lost 3; bases outside the gene matches: 7. There are 15 residues in the CDR3.

The V and J genes are TRBV2 and TRBJ1-2; 10 positions agree with TRBD1. The trim removed 4 bases at V and 8 bases at J, leaving 7 bases unmatched. Germline V gives CDR1 SNHLY, CDR2 FYNNEI. The CDR3 contains 14 residues. The CDR3 here is CASSGAGQGPGYTF. The CDR3 DNA sequence: TGTGCCAGCAGTGGAGCGGGACAGGGGCCCGGCTACACCTTC.